The T cell receptor (beta chain) described here comes from a study of blood T cell repertoires in COVID-19. Background on the study: The United States, Italy and Spain were the sources of the acute and convalescent COVID-19 samples. The cDNA or gDNA used as material had been derived from T cells, B-cell-depleted T cells, or PBMCs.

Under the authors' procedure: Scientists estimated how many nucleated cells there were by amplifying reference gene primers. Clones were read by immunoSEQ multiplex PCR, and TCRdb kept only the in-frame ones, dropping some. That table furnishes V, J and clone size, whereas the DNA furnished D and trimming. The profile shows roughly 80,000 clones, about 88% of them singletons. Losses at the gene ends were 0 bases for V and 7 bases for J; bases not matched to a gene: 15. Germline V gene sequence: CDR1 LGHDT, CDR2 YNNKEL (reference sequence). The CDR3 is made up of 17 amino acids. The V and J genes are TRBV3-1 (or the pseudogene TRBV3-2) and TRBJ2-7; 7 bases are a match to TRBD2. The source of this sequence is a woman at least 80 years old with acute or convalescent COVID-19. Specimen: peripheral blood. CDR3 residues: CASSQDPWEAGAGEQYF. CDR3 coding DNA: TGTGCCAGCAGCCAAGATCCCTGGGAGGCGGGAGCGGGGGAGCAGTACTTC.